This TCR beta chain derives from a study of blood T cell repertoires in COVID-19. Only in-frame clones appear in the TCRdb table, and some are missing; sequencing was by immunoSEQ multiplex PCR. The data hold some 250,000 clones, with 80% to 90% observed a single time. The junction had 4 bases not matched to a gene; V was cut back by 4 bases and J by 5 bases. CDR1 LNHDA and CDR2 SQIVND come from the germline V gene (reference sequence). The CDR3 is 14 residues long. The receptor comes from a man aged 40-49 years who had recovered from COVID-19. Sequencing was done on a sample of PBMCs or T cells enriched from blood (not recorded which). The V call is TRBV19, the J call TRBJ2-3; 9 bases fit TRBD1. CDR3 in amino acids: CASSTQGAEDTQYF. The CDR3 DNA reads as TGTGCCAGTAGTACACAGGGGGCGGAAGATACGCAGTATTTT.